The 2 T cell receptor beta chains in this list originate from one sample, sequenced in a study of preoperative IRX-2 immunotherapy in early breast cancer. Treatment given: preoperative locoregional IRX-2 cytokine immunotherapy. Repertoires were generated with immunoSEQ multiplex PCR, while TCRdb's copy carries only in-frame clones and drops some. The repertoire holds about 29,000 clones, 85% to 90% seen once, with roughly 10% in the top ten. This specimen was acquired from a patient treated with IRX-2 immunotherapy. These receptors were obtained from a human donor with breast cancer.

This chain links TRBV20-1 with TRBJ2-4; no clear D gene. Trimming stripped 5 bases from V and 0 bases from J, with 2 bases between. The CDR3 sequence is 11 residues long. Germline values: CDR1 DFQATT, CDR2 SNEGSKA (reference sequence). CDR3 protein: CSAVAKNIQYF. DNA for the CDR3: TGCAGTGCTGTAGCCAAAAACATTCAGTACTTC.

Only one count was recorded for this clone. The genes are TRBV11-2 and TRBJ2-5; D not resolved. Per germline, CDR1 SGHAT and CDR2 FQNNGV. The CDR3 sequence is 16 residues long. Trimming shortened V by 0 bases and J by 8 bases, and 19 bases separated the two germline ends. The CDR3: CASSLDPVQKKRTQYF. CDR3 in DNA: TGTGCCAGCAGCTTAGATCCCGTACAGAAGAAGAGAACCCAGTACTTC.